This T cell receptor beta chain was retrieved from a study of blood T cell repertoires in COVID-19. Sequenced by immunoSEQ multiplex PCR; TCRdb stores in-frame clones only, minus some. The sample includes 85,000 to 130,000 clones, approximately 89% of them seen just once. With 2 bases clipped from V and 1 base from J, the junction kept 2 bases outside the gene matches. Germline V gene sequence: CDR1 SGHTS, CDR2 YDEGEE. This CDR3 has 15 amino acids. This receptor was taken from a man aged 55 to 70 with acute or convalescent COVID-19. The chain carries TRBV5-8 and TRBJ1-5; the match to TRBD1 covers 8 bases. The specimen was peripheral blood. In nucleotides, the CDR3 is TGTGCCAGCAGCTTTGCAGGGGGCAGCAATCAGCCCCAGCATTTT. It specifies CASSFAGGSNQPQHF.